Listed below are T cell receptor beta chains from one sample, sequenced in a study of blood T cell repertoires in COVID-19. Method: immunoSEQ multiplex PCR; TCRdb's copy keeps in-frame clones and lacks some. The table records 350,000 to 400,000 clones, 87% of them present only once. Sequencing was carried out using PBMCs or T cells enriched from blood (not recorded which). All receptors derive from a man between 35 and 55 years old in a cohort exposed to, infected with or recovered from COVID-19 (not recorded which). CDR3s include the opening cysteine and the closing phenylalanine or tryptophan. The D gene is left open where the match is weak. Part of the rows lack a size; the others show once, few, many or a class for expanded clones.

D: TRBD1
V: TRBV27
size: NA
J: TRBJ1-6
CDR3: CASRTGQGPYNSPLHF
DNA: TGTGCCAGCAGGACCGGACAGGGTCCCTATAATTCACCCCTCCACTTT

D: TRBD1
V: TRBV6-5
size: NA
J: TRBJ1-5
CDR3: CASSDRGANQPQHF
DNA: TGTGCCAGCAGCGACAGGGGCGCCAATCAGCCCCAGCATTTT

D: TRBD2
V: TRBV28
size: NA
J: TRBJ2-5
CDR3: CASSLGLAGAGETQYF
DNA: TGTGCCAGCAGTTTAGGGCTAGCGGGAGCTGGTGAGACCCAGTACTTC

D: NA
V: TRBV3-1/TRBV3-2
size: NA
J: TRBJ1-5
CDR3: CASSQNYGKGNQPQHF
DNA: TGTGCCAGCAGCCAAAACTACGGGAAGGGAAATCAGCCCCAGCATTTT

D: TRBD2
V: TRBV6-5
size: NA
J: TRBJ2-1
CDR3: CASRTPGTTYNEQFF
DNA: TGTGCCAGCAGGACCCCCGGGACTACCTACAATGAGCAGTTCTTC

D: TRBD2
V: TRBV7-9
size: NA
J: TRBJ2-4
CDR3: CASSGPEPSGSIAKNIQYF
DNA: TGTGCCAGCAGCGGCCCGGAACCTAGCGGGTCCATAGCCAAAAACATTCAGTACTTC

D: TRBD1
V: TRBV7-2
size: NA
J: TRBJ2-1
CDR3: CASSLDRGSHNEQFF
DNA: TGTGCCAGCAGCCTGGACAGGGGGTCGCACAATGAGCAGTTCTTC

D: NA
V: TRBV27
size: NA
J: TRBJ2-1
CDR3: CASSKGVNYNEQFF
DNA: TGTGCCAGCAGTAAGGGGGTCAACTACAATGAGCAGTTCTTC

D: NA
V: TRBV6-5
size: NA
J: TRBJ1-3
CDR3: CASSLTQGSGNTIYF
DNA: TGTGCCAGCAGTTTGACTCAGGGTTCTGGAAACACCATATATTTT

D: TRBD1
V: TRBV5-1
size: NA
J: TRBJ1-4
CDR3: CASSLGQGPEKLFF
DNA: TGCGCCAGCAGCCTGGGACAGGGTCCTGAAAAACTGTTTTTT

D: TRBD1
V: TRBV29-1
size: NA
J: TRBJ2-1
CDR3: CSGGDRTYNEQFF
DNA: TGCAGCGGGGGGGACAGGACCTACAATGAGCAGTTCTTC

D: TRBD1
V: TRBV24-1
size: NA
J: TRBJ2-1
CDR3: CATSDVGQALNEQFF
DNA: TGTGCCACCAGTGATGTCGGACAGGCCCTCAATGAGCAGTTCTTC

D: TRBD2
V: TRBV4-1
size: NA
J: TRBJ2-3
CDR3: CASSQGSGRGDTQYF
DNA: TGCGCCAGCAGCCAAGGGAGCGGGAGAGGGGATACGCAGTATTTT

D: TRBD1
V: TRBV29-1
size: NA
J: TRBJ1-1
CDR3: CSGYRGRNTEAFF
DNA: TGCAGCGGATACAGGGGACGGAACACTGAAGCTTTCTTT

D: TRBD2
V: TRBV29-1
size: NA
J: TRBJ2-7
CDR3: CSVALLAGGVYEQYF
DNA: TGCAGCGTTGCGTTACTAGCGGGAGGAGTATACGAGCAGTACTTC

D: TRBD1
V: TRBV18
size: NA
J: TRBJ2-4
CDR3: CASRGTGAKNIQYF
DNA: TGTGCCAGCCGGGGGACAGGGGCCAAAAACATTCAGTACTTC

D: TRBD1
V: TRBV5-1
size: NA
J: TRBJ1-5
CDR3: CASSPGTGYNQPQHF
DNA: TGCGCCAGCAGCCCCGGGACAGGGTACAATCAGCCCCAGCATTTT

D: TRBD1
V: TRBV6-5
size: NA
J: TRBJ1-4
CDR3: CASTRTQGAFEKLFF
DNA: TGTGCCAGCACCAGAACCCAGGGGGCCTTTGAAAAACTGTTTTTT

D: NA
V: TRBV9
size: few
J: TRBJ1-6
CDR3: CASSPTGDNSPLHF
DNA: TGTGCCAGCAGCCCGACCGGAGATAATTCACCCCTCCACTTT

D: TRBD2
V: TRBV29-1
size: NA
J: TRBJ2-7
CDR3: CSVAGTAGGEQYF
DNA: TGCAGCGTTGCAGGGACAGCGGGGGGCGAGCAGTACTTC

D: NA
V: TRBV7-2
size: few
J: TRBJ1-4
CDR3: CASSTQGTTNEKLFF
DNA: TGTGCCAGCAGCACACAGGGAACAACTAATGAAAAACTGTTTTTT

D: NA
V: TRBV2
size: NA
J: TRBJ2-3
CDR3: CASSEREKGADTQYF
DNA: TGTGCCAGCAGTGAAAGGGAAAAGGGGGCAGATACGCAGTATTTT

D: NA
V: TRBV3-1/TRBV3-2
size: NA
J: TRBJ2-7
CDR3: CASSQGREQYF
DNA: TGTGCCAGCAGCCAGGGGCGCGAGCAGTACTTC

D: TRBD1
V: TRBV5-1
size: NA
J: TRBJ1-1
CDR3: CASSPRQGARTEAFF
DNA: TGCGCCAGCAGCCCCAGACAGGGGGCGCGCACTGAAGCTTTCTTT

D: TRBD1
V: TRBV11-2
size: NA
J: TRBJ1-4
CDR3: CASSLAGQGVGEKLFF
DNA: TGTGCCAGCAGCTTAGCCGGACAGGGGGTAGGGGAAAAACTGTTTTTT

D: TRBD2
V: TRBV30
size: NA
J: TRBJ2-3
CDR3: CAWTNKREWTDTQYF
DNA: TGTGCCTGGACCAACAAGCGGGAGTGGACAGATACGCAGTATTTT

D: TRBD1
V: TRBV28
size: NA
J: TRBJ1-2
CDR3: CASSLATGGNYGYTF
DNA: TGTGCCAGCAGCCTCGCTACAGGGGGTAACTATGGCTACACCTTC

D: TRBD1
V: TRBV5-1
size: NA
J: TRBJ2-3
CDR3: CASSLAGTGSDTQYF
DNA: TGCGCCAGCAGCCTTGCCGGGACAGGGTCAGATACGCAGTATTTT

D: TRBD1
V: TRBV12-5
size: few
J: TRBJ2-7
CDR3: CASGSGQVSYEQYF
DNA: TGTGCTAGTGGTTCCGGACAGGTGTCCTACGAGCAGTACTTC

D: NA
V: TRBV11-2
size: NA
J: TRBJ1-1
CDR3: CASSPQNTEAFF
DNA: TGTGCCAGCAGCCCACAGAACACTGAAGCTTTCTTT

D: TRBD1
V: TRBV11-2
size: NA
J: TRBJ1-1
CDR3: CASSPPGTGPTEAFF
DNA: TGTGCCAGCAGCCCCCCCGGGACAGGGCCCACTGAAGCTTTCTTT